These T cell receptor beta chains were read from a single sample in a study of cytomegalovirus exposure and HLA in healthy donors. TCRdb's table, derived via immunoSEQ multiplex PCR, lists solely in-frame clones and lacks some. Counted here are around 170,000 clones, 80% occurring once; the ten biggest clones make up 6.3%. Source material: PBMCs. These receptors were taken from a middle-aged man in good health and CMV-seropositive. Both conserved end residues are part of each CDR3. D genes are given only for firm matches. Rows give clone size only sometimes, using once, few, many, or a class for an expanded clone.

j_call | cdr3_length | v_call | d_call | clone_size | cdr3_aa | cdr3_nt
TRBJ2-7 | 14 | TRBV7-3 | TRBD1 | . | CASLRGQGAREQYF | TGTGCCTCACTCCGGGGTCAGGGGGCCCGGGAGCAGTACTTC
TRBJ1-4 | 14 | TRBV5-6 | . | . | CASSQGGTNEKLFF | TGTGCCAGCAGCCAAGGGGGAACTAATGAAAAACTGTTTTTT
TRBJ1-1 | 15 | TRBV7-2 | . | . | CASRSEEGLGAEAFF | TGTGCCAGCAGGTCCGAGGAGGGGCTGGGCGCTGAAGCTTTCTTT
TRBJ1-2 | 16 | TRBV10-3 | TRBD1 | . | CAIRRGQSTPGYGYTF | TGTGCCATCAGAAGGGGACAGAGTACTCCTGGGTATGGCTACACCTTC
TRBJ1-3 | 15 | TRBV4-1 | TRBD1 | . | CASSQVWTGGNTIYF | TGCGCCAGCAGCCAAGTTTGGACAGGAGGAAACACCATATATTTT
TRBJ1-5 | 14 | TRBV9 | . | . | CASSVAGGNQPQHF | TGTGCCAGCAGCGTAGCTGGGGGGAATCAGCCCCAGCATTTT
TRBJ2-4 | 15 | TRBV5-1 | TRBD2 | . | CASSLGTSGINIQYF | TGCGCCAGCAGCTTGGGGACTAGCGGAATAAACATTCAGTACTTC
TRBJ2-7 | 13 | TRBV6-5 | TRBD2 | . | CASTLRGGYEQYF | TGTGCCAGCACCCTACGGGGGGGCTACGAGCAGTACTTC
TRBJ2-1 | 13 | TRBV5-1 | . | . | CASKRGFYNEQFF | TGCGCCAGCAAGAGGGGGTTCTACAATGAGCAGTTCTTC
TRBJ1-1 | 13 | TRBV28 | TRBD1 | . | CASSPTGVTEAFF | TGTGCCAGCAGTCCCACAGGGGTGACTGAAGCTTTCTTT
TRBJ2-7 | 14 | TRBV30 | . | . | CAWSVGGSSYEQYF | TGTGCCTGGAGTGTTGGGGGGAGCTCCTACGAGCAGTACTTC
TRBJ2-7 | 15 | TRBV14 | TRBD2 | . | CASSRGLASSYEQYF | TGTGCCAGCAGTCGCGGACTAGCGAGCTCCTACGAGCAGTACTTC
TRBJ2-4 | 17 | TRBV19 | TRBD1 | . | CASSIGQGVYAKNIQYF | TGTGCCAGTAGTATAGGGCAGGGGGTTTACGCCAAAAACATTCAGTACTTC
TRBJ1-1 | 15 | TRBV9 | . | . | CASSVGAGRGAEAFF | TGTGCCAGCAGCGTAGGAGCGGGACGGGGGGCTGAAGCTTTCTTT
TRBJ1-5 | 16 | TRBV7-9 | TRBD1 | . | CASSLGTGRVGQPQHF | TGTGCCAGCAGCTTAGGGACAGGGCGGGTGGGTCAGCCCCAGCATTTT
TRBJ2-2 | 20 | TRBV4-3 | TRBD2 | . | CASSPRTRLAGGPSSGELFF | TGCGCCAGCAGCCCCCGGACGAGACTAGCGGGGGGGCCAAGTAGCGGGGAGCTGTTTTTT
TRBJ1-3 | 16 | TRBV15 | . | . | CATRGSGLDSGNTIYF | TGTGCCACCAGGGGTTCGGGTCTCGACTCTGGAAACACCATATATTTT
TRBJ2-7 | 14 | TRBV29-1 | . | . | CSVDARTWPYEQYF | TGCAGCGTCGACGCCCGGACATGGCCCTACGAGCAGTACTTC
TRBJ2-7 | 11 | TRBV30 | . | . | CAWGALYEQYF | TGTGCCTGGGGGGCCCTCTACGAGCAGTACTTC
TRBJ2-7 | 19 | TRBV7-2 | TRBD2 | . | CASSPGTSGGARSSYEQYF | TGTGCCAGCAGCCCAGGGACTAGCGGGGGAGCCCGGAGCTCCTACGAGCAGTACTTC
TRBJ1-4 | 15 | TRBV25-1 | . | . | CASSEWRGEDEKLFF | TGTGCCAGCAGTGAATGGAGGGGAGAGGATGAAAAACTGTTTTTT
TRBJ2-3 | 12 | TRBV10-1 | TRBD2 | . | CASSSGADTQYF | TGCGCCAGCAGTAGCGGGGCAGATACGCAGTATTTT
TRBJ2-7 | 14 | TRBV7-2 | . | . | CASSRGFRSGEQYF | TGTGCCAGCAGCCGGGGATTCAGATCGGGGGAGCAGTACTTC
TRBJ1-2 | 11 | TRBV15 | . | . | CATGGSYGYTF | TGTGCCACCGGTGGTAGCTATGGCTACACCTTC
TRBJ1-5 | 14 | TRBV7-6 | . | . | CASSSLIGNQPQHF | TGTGCCAGCAGTTCACTCATTGGCAATCAGCCCCAGCATTTT
TRBJ1-4 | 14 | TRBV6-5 | TRBD1 | . | CASSTGATNEKLFF | TGTGCCAGCAGCACAGGGGCAACTAATGAAAAACTGTTTTTT
TRBJ1-1 | 14 | TRBV7-9 | TRBD1 | . | CASSLGQVGTEAFF | TGTGCCAGCAGCTTGGGACAGGTGGGGACTGAAGCTTTCTTT
TRBJ1-2 | 14 | TRBV27 | TRBD1 | . | CASRETGGDYGYTF | TGTGCCAGCAGGGAGACAGGGGGTGATTATGGCTACACCTTC
TRBJ2-7 | 15 | TRBV12-2 | . | . | CASRPRGTQVYEQYF | TGTGCAAGTCGCCCTCGAGGGACTCAGGTCTACGAGCAGTACTTC
TRBJ2-5 | 17 | TRBV9 | TRBD2 | . | CASSVAPSRGIQETQYF | TGTGCCAGCAGCGTAGCTCCCTCGCGGGGGATCCAAGAGACCCAGTACTTC
TRBJ2-1 | 17 | TRBV4-3 | . | . | CASSHSRRGAAYNEQFF | TGCGCCAGCAGCCACTCAAGACGGGGGGCCGCCTACAATGAGCAGTTCTTC
TRBJ1-3 | 16 | TRBV5-5 | . | . | CASSLGRGGTGNTIYF | TGTGCCAGCAGCTTGGGTAGGGGAGGTACTGGAAACACCATATATTTT
TRBJ1-4 | 13 | TRBV7-9 | . | few | CASSSGLNEKLFF | TGTGCCAGCAGCTCCGGACTAAATGAAAAACTGTTTTTT
TRBJ1-1 | 14 | TRBV7-8 | TRBD1 | . | CASSSIPGQGEAFF | TGTGCCAGCAGCAGCATCCCCGGACAGGGTGAAGCTTTCTTT
TRBJ2-1 | 15 | TRBV6-1 | TRBD2 | . | CASSEPGLAVNEQFF | TGTGCCAGCAGTGAACCAGGCCTAGCGGTCAATGAGCAGTTCTTC
TRBJ2-7 | 15 | TRBV7-2 | TRBD1 | . | CASSLSGTGTYEQYF | TGTGCCAGCAGCTTATCAGGGACAGGGACCTACGAGCAGTACTTC
TRBJ1-2 | 13 | TRBV19 | . | . | CASSAEHIYGYTF | TGTGCCAGTAGTGCGGAGCACATCTATGGCTACACCTTC
TRBJ2-1 | 18 | TRBV5-6 | TRBD2 | . | CASSPGLVWGSSYNEQFF | TGTGCCAGCAGCCCGGGACTAGTTTGGGGTAGCTCCTACAATGAGCAGTTCTTC
TRBJ1-1 | 14 | TRBV9 | . | few | CASSVAWRGTEAFF | TGTGCCAGCAGCGTAGCATGGCGGGGCACTGAAGCTTTCTTT
TRBJ1-2 | 11 | TRBV4-1 | . | . | CASSLGEGYTF | TGCGCCAGCAGCCTAGGGGAAGGCTACACCTTC
TRBJ1-2 | 12 | TRBV19 | . | . | CASSLEAYGYTF | TGTGCCAGTAGTCTGGAGGCCTATGGCTACACCTTC
TRBJ2-1 | 16 | TRBV7-2 | TRBD1 | . | CASSLGTGLGVNEQFF | TGTGCCAGCAGCTTGGGGACAGGGCTGGGGGTCAATGAGCAGTTCTTC
TRBJ1-2 | 15 | TRBV7-2 | . | . | CASSFGTGGDYGYTF | TGTGCCAGCAGCTTTGGGACTGGGGGTGACTATGGCTACACCTTC
TRBJ1-2 | 14 | TRBV6-1 | . | . | CASSWAAANYGYTF | TGTGCCAGCAGCTGGGCTGCAGCTAACTATGGCTACACCTTC
TRBJ2-7 | 14 | TRBV4-1 | TRBD1 | . | CASSPPDREYEQYF | TGCGCCAGCAGCCCACCGGACAGGGAATACGAGCAGTACTTC
TRBJ1-4 | 15 | TRBV4-1 | TRBD1 | . | CASRRLQGDDEKLFF | TGCGCCAGCAGAAGGCTACAGGGGGACGATGAAAAACTGTTTTTT
TRBJ1-2 | 12 | TRBV2 | TRBD1 | . | CASSGTGSGYTF | TGTGCCAGCAGTGGGACAGGGTCCGGCTACACCTTC
TRBJ2-1 | 12 | TRBV6-5 | . | . | CASSPGYNEQFF | TGTGCCAGCAGTCCAGGATACAATGAGCAGTTCTTC
TRBJ1-5 | 15 | TRBV19 | . | . | CASSKLLAANQPQHF | TGTGCCAGTAGTAAGTTGTTAGCGGCCAATCAGCCCCAGCATTTT
TRBJ1-2 | 11 | TRBV29-1 | . | . | CSVAGPDGYTF | TGCAGCGTTGCAGGGCCCGATGGCTACACCTTC
TRBJ2-3 | 14 | TRBV9 | . | . | CASSVKLDTDTQYF | TGTGCCAGCAGCGTAAAACTAGACACAGATACGCAGTATTTT
TRBJ2-5 | 12 | TRBV10-3 | . | . | CAISSGQETQYF | TGTGCCATCAGCTCGGGACAAGAGACCCAGTACTTC
TRBJ1-2 | 16 | TRBV10-3 | TRBD1 | . | CAISDGRGPGGYGYTF | TGTGCCATCAGTGATGGCAGGGGGCCCGGTGGCTATGGCTACACCTTC
TRBJ1-4 | 15 | TRBV10-2 | TRBD1 | . | CASSETDRGNEKLFF | TGCGCCAGCAGCGAAACGGACAGGGGTAATGAAAAACTGTTTTTT